One sample yielded the 4 T cell receptor beta chains listed below, sequenced in a study of cytomegalovirus exposure and HLA in healthy donors (dated 2017 in TCRdb). The library was built by means of the immunoSEQ multiplex PCR assay. For the multiplex PCR, a mixture combining 60 forward primers for TCR Vbeta segments and 13 reverse primers for TCR Jbeta segments was used. The table was pulled from immuneACCESS by TCRdb, which kept in-frame rearrangements only. Such tables lose some clones; where checked, under half of the loss comes from unresolved V genes, and the rest has no known cause. The sample yields about 160,000 clones; about 80% were counted once. The top ten clones comprise approximately 1.2% of the sample. Sequenced material: PBMCs. The receptor set was obtained from a man aged 25 to 40 in good health and CMV-seronegative.

V gene TRBV7-9 combines with J gene TRBJ2-3, with 7 bases lining up with TRBD2. Germline values: CDR1 SEHNR, CDR2 FQNEAQ (reference sequence). Germline trimming cut 7 bases from V and 5 bases from J; bases unmatched to any gene: 6. The CDR3 has 13 amino acids. CDR3 in amino acids: CASNIGGEDTQYF. In nucleotides, the CDR3 is TGTGCCAGCAACATTGGGGGGGAAGATACGCAGTATTTT. Variable domain in full (rest from reference TRBV7-9 and TRBJ2-3): DTGVSQNPRHKITKRGQNVTFRCDPISEHNRLYWYRQTLGQGPEFLTYFQNEAQLEKSRLLSDRFSAERPKGSFSTLEIQRTEQGDSAMYLCASNIGGEDTQYFGPGTRLTVL.

The rearrangement links TRBV9 to TRBJ2-3; D is unclear. With 0 bases removed from V and 1 base from J, the gap between germline ends came to 6 bases. The CDR3 is made up of 14 amino acids. In germline, CDR1 is SGDLS, CDR2 YYNGEE. The CDR3 region has the DNA TGTGCCAGCAGCGTAGCCCCGGGCACAGATACGCAGTATTTT. This gives the protein CASSVAPGTDTQYF.

This rearrangement joins TRBV4-3 to TRBJ1-2; D is ambiguous. The length of the CDR3 is 16 residues. Germline CDR1 reads LGHNA; CDR2 reads YSLEER. Between the trimmed V and J ends, which lost 1 base and 1 base, there was a span of 13 bases. As DNA, the CDR3 is TGCGCCAGCAGCCAAGGTTTCACGCAGTATAACTATGGCTACACCTTC. This encodes CASSQGFTQYNYGYTF.

The table lists this clone with a few counts. CDR3 region: CASSNIAGEEQFF. In DNA, the CDR3 is TGTGCCAGTAGTAACATAGCGGGAGAGGAGCAGTTCTTC. The chain recombines TRBV19 with TRBJ2-1, with TRBD2 matching 9 bases. CDR3 length: 13 amino acids. V lost 4 bases and J lost 10; bases outside the gene matches: 5. The germline CDR1 and CDR2 sequences are LNHDA and SQIVND (reference sequence). Full variable domain (rest looked up from reference TRBV19 and TRBJ2-1): DGGITQSPKYLFRKEGQNVTLSCEQNLNHDAMYWYRQDPGQGLRLIYYSQIVNDFQKGDIAEGYSVSREKKESFPLTVTSAQKNPTAFYLCASSNIAGEEQFFGPGTRLTVL.